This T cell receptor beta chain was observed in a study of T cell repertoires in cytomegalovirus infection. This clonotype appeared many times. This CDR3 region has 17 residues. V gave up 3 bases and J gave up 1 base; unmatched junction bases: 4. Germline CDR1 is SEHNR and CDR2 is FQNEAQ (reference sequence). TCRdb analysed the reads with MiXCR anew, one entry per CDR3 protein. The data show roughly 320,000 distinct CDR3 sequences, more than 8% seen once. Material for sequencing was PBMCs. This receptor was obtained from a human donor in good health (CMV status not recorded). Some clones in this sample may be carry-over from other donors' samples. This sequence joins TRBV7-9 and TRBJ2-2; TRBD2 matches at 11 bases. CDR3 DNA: TGTGCCAGCAGCTTTGGTGGACTAGCGGGGAACACCGGGGAGCTGTTTTTT. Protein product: CASSFGGLAGNTGELFF.